This entry features one T cell receptor beta chain sequence. V trimming: 7 bases; J trimming: 4 bases; junction bases outside the gene matches: 8. This CDR3 region has 14 residues. CDR1 is SQVTM and CDR2 is ANQGSEA in the germline V gene. TCRdb redid the calling of the RT-PCR reads with MiXCR, one entry per CDR3 protein. The table records about 960,000 distinct CDR3 sequences, 18% of them present only once. This specimen comes from a study of patients and donors after allogeneic stem cell transplantation. The sequenced material came from blood, either unsorted or a sorted T cell fraction (not recorded which). This chain uses TRBV29-1 with TRBJ2-1; 9 bases map to TRBD2. The TCR was taken from a human donor who was either an allogeneic HSCT recipient or a stem cell or donor lymphocyte infusion donor (not recorded which). It is not recorded whose cells these are; they may come from a transplant donor. Here the CDR3 reads CSDTGREGYNEQFF. The CDR3 DNA reads as TGCAGCGACACTGGGCGGGAGGGTTACAATGAGCAGTTCTTC.